This T cell receptor (beta chain) emerged from a study of graft-versus-host responses after intestinal transplantation listed by TCRdb under 2021. Background for the entire study: The transplants that recipients got were multivisceral, liver-intestinal, or isolated intestinal. Every recipient was given anti-thymocyte globulin induction, followed by roughly 3 years of maintenance tacrolimus and steroids. After intestinal transplantation, graft-versus-host and host-versus-graft alloreactive T cell clones were followed in the graft, circulation and bone marrow using bulk TCR-beta CDR3 sequencing. To identify alloreactive clones, pre-transplant mixed lymphocyte reaction products were sequenced and compared with unstimulated pre-transplant donor and recipient T cells. The cohort enrolled roughly 25 intestinal transplant recipients including one retransplant, and a few patients lacking pretransplant specimens were excluded. A peak of at least 4% donor T cells among recipient peripheral blood mononuclear cells was the definition used for donor T cell macrochimerism. Rather than going through the commercial service, samples from three later patients were sequenced in-house on an Illumina MiSeq and processed with MiXCR.

The library was built by means of the immunoSEQ multiplex PCR assay. For most patients, genomic DNA was isolated with the Qiagen DNeasy Blood and Tissue Kit and shipped frozen to Adaptive Biotechnologies for TCR sequencing. High-throughput TCR-beta CDR3 sequencing of genomic DNA from most patients was performed by Adaptive Biotechnologies. Per the source publication's procedure: Adaptive's ImmunoSEQ software supplied the TCR sequencing data for around 19 patients, while MiXCR and VDJtools were used to process a few other patients. To correct CD4 versus CD8 sorting errors, any sequence found in both subsets at a frequency ratio below 5:1 was removed. CDR3 nucleotide sequences shared by donor and recipient were removed because the origin of these sequences could not be assigned. At least 2-fold expansion over unstimulated cells and a minimum CFSE-low frequency of 0.002% (template counts) or 0.001% (read counts) were required for clones to be classified as alloreactive. A clone was considered mappable if detected in the sequenced pre-transplant spleen, lymph node, or MLR CFSE-low populations of the donor or recipient. Cumulative frequency of alloreactive clones was calculated as a percentage of all sequences weighted by copy number. Here the immuneACCESS table is served through TCRdb, limited to in-frame sequences with V and J called. Missing clones are a known gap in these copies; in checked studies unresolved V genes cover under half, and the rest lacks a known reason. V and J calls and clone size are given by that table; D and trimming were obtained from the DNA. Recorded for this sample are 12,000 to 15,000 clones; about 33% of them occurred a single time. The biggest ten clones account for more than 1.5% of the sample.

The investigation overall reported the following: High GvH to HvG T cell clonal ratios were observed in the allografts of patients with donor T cell macrochimerism. Early after transplant, peak levels of circulating GvH clones were found to be associated with declines in HvG clones. The relatively low number and heterogeneity of intestinal transplant patients limited the conclusions. GvH clones were detected in recipient bone marrow, and some of these GvH clones were observed earlier in ileal mucosa or blood, consistent with an intestinal mucosal origin.

Per the publication, the time point label means: cells obtained before transplantation from donor or recipient. In mixed lymphocyte reactions, approximately 200,000 CFSE-labeled pre-transplant responders were plated with approximately 200,000 irradiated violet-dye-labeled stimulators and cultured for 5 to 6 days. After the mixed lymphocyte reaction, proliferating CD3+CD4+CFSE-low and CD3+CD8+CFSE-low responder cells were FACS-sorted on a BD Influx sorter. As for this clone: Within one base of it there is no much larger clone, and no base qualities were kept.

The receptor's source is a human patient who received an intestinal transplant. This material consisted of alloreactive CD8+ T cells from a mixed lymphocyte reaction culture, taken before intestinal transplant. Interpreted using the paper, the cell subset or site label stands for: CFSE-low proliferating T cells sorted from approximately six-day pre-transplant mixed lymphocyte reaction (GvH or HvG direction).

The bases read TGTGCCAGCAGCGTAGAAGGAGTTTCGGCCGGGGAGCTGTTTTTT. This gives the protein CASSVEGVSAGELFF. The chain employs TRBV9 and TRBJ2-2, with no confident D gene call. The CDR3, cysteine through phenylalanine, is 15 amino acids long. Only CDR3 DNA remains: 45 bases, in frame from the first base. The germline V gene encodes CDR1 SGDLS and CDR2 YYNGEE. V and J are truncated by 0 bases and 6 bases respectively, leaving an intervening sequence of 12 bases.